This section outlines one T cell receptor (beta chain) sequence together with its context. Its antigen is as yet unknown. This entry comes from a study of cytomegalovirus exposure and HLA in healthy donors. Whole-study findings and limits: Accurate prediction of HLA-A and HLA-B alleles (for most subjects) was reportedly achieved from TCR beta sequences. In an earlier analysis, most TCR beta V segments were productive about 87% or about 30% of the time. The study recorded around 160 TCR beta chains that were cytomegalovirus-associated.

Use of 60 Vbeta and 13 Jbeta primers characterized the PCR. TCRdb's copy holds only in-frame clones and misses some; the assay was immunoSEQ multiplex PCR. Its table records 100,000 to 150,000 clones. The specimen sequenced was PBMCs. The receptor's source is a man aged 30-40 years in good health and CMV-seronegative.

The CDR3 DNA is TGTGCCAGCAGCCCCCCTGAACTAGCGGGAGGGCCTGGCGCAGATACGCAGTATTTT. Amino acid sequence: CASSPPELAGGPGADTQYF. The chain carries TRBV28 and TRBJ2-3; 13 bases are a match to TRBD2. The CDR3 extends over 19 amino acids. Germline loops: CDR1 MDHEN, CDR2 SYDVKM. V trimming: 6 bases; J trimming: 4 bases; junction bases outside the gene matches: 16.